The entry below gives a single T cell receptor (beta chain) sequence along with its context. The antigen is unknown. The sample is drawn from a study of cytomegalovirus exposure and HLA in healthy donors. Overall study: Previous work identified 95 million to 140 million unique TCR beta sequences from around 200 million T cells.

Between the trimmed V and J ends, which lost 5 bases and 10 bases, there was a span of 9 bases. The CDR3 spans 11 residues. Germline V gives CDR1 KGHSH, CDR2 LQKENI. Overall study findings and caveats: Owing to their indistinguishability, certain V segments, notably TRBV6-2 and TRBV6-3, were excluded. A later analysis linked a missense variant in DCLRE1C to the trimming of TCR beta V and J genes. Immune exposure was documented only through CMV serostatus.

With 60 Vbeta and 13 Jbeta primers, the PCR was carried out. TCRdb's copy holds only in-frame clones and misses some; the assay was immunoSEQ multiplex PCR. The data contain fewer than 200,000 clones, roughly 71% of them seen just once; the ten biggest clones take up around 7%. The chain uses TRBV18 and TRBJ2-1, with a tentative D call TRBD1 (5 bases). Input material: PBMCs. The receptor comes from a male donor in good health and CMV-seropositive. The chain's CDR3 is CASSEDIEQFF. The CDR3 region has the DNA TGTGCCAGCTCAGAGGACATCGAGCAGTTCTTC.